This T cell receptor beta chain emerged from a study of OX40 agonist ivuxolimab in advanced cancers. Profiled with immunoSEQ multiplex PCR; TCRdb holds only in-frame clones, not every one. The table has about 60,000 clones, around 82% seen once. Germline CDR1 is MNHNS and CDR2 is SASEGT. Trimming at V came to 10 bases and at J to 7 bases, leaving 11 bases not matched to a gene. There are 14 residues in the CDR3. The chain carries TRBV6-1 and TRBJ1-4, with TRBD1 matching over 8 bases. The TCR comes from an adult with an advanced solid tumor such as melanoma, head and neck, liver or kidney cancer. The material was CD4+ or CD8+ T cells sorted from blood, obtained in a trial of the OX40 agonist ivuxolimab. DNA of the CDR3: TGTGCCACAGTGACAGGGGTGTATAGTGAAAAACTGTTTTTT. Translated: CATVTGVYSEKLFF.